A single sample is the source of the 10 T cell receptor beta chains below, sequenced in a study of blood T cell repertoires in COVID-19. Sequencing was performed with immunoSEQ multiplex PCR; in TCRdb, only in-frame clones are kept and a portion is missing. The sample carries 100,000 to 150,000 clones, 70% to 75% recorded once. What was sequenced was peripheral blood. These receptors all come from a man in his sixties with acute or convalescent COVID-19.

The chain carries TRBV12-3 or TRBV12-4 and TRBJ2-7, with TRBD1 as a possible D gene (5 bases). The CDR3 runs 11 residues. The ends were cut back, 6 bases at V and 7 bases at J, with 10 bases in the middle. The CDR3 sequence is CASRQGGEQYF. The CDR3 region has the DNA TGTGCCAGCAGGCAGGGTGGGGAGCAGTACTTC.

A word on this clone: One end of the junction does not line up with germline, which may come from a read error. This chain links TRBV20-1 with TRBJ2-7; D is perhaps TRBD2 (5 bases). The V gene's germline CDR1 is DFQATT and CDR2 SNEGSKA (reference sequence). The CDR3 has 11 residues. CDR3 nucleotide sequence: TGCAGTGCTACTAGCTCCCACGAGCAGTACTTC. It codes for CSATSSHEQYF.

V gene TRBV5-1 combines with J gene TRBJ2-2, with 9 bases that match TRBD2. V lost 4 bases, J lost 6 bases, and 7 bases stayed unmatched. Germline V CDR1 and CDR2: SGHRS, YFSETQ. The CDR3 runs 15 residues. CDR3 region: CASSVAGVSAGELFF. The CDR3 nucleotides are TGCGCCAGCAGCGTAGCGGGGGTCTCGGCCGGGGAGCTGTTTTTT.

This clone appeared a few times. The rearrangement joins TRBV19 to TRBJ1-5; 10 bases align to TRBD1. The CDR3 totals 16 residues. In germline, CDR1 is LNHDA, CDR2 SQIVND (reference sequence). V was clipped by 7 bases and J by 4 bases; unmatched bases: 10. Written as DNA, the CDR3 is TGTGCCAGTAACCATCATGGGGACAGGGGAAATCAGCCCCAGCATTTT. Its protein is CASNHHGDRGNQPQHF. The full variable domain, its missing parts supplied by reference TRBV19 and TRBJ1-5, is DGGITQSPKYLFRKEGQNVTLSCEQNLNHDAMYWYRQDPGQGLRLIYYSQIVNDFQKGDIAEGYSVSREKKESFPLTVTSAQKNPTAFYLCASNHHGDRGNQPQHFGDGTRLSIL.

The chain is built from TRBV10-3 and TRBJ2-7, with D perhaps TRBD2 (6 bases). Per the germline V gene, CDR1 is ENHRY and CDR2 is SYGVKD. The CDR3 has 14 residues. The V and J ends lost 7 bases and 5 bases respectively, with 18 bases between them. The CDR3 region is CAIMGERELDEQYF. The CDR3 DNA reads TGTGCCATCATGGGGGAACGGGAGCTCGACGAGCAGTACTTC.

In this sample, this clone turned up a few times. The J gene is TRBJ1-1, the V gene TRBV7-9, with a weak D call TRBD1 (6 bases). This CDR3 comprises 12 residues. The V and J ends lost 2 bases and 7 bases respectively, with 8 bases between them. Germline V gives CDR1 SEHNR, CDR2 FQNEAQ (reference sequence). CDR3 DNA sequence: TGTGCCAGCAGCTTACTGGACAGTGAAGCTTTCTTT. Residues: CASSLLDSEAFF. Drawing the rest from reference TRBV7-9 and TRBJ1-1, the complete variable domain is DTGVSQNPRHKITKRGQNVTFRCDPISEHNRLYWYRQTLGQGPEFLTYFQNEAQLEKSRLLSDRFSAERPKGSFSTLEIQRTEQGDSAMYLCASSLLDSEAFFGQGTRLTVV.

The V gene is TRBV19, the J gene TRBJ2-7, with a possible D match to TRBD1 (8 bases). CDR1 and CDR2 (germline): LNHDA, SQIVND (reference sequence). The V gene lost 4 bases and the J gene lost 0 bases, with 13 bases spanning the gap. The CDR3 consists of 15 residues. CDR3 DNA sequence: TGTGCCAGTAGTAAACAGGGGGGGAGCTCCTACGAGCAGTACTTC. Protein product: CASSKQGGSSYEQYF.

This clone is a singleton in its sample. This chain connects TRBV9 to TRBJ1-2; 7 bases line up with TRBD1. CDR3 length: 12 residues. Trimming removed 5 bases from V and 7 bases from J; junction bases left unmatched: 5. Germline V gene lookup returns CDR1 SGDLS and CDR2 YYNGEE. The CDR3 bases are TGTGCCAGCAGTGGGACAGATACTGGCTACACCTTC. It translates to CASSGTDTGYTF.

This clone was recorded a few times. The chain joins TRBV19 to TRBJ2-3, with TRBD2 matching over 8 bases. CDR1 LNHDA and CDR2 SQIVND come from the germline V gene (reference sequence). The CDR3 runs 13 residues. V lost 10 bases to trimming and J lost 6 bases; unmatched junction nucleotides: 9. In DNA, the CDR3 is TGTGCCACTCGACCGGGGGGGCCGGATACGCAGTATTTT. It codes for CATRPGGPDTQYF.

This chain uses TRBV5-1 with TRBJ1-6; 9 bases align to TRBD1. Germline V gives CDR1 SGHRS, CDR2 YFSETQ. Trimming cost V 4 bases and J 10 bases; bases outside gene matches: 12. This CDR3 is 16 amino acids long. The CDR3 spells CASSRKPGQGPSPLHF. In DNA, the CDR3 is TGCGCCAGCAGCCGGAAACCGGGACAGGGACCATCACCCCTCCACTTT.